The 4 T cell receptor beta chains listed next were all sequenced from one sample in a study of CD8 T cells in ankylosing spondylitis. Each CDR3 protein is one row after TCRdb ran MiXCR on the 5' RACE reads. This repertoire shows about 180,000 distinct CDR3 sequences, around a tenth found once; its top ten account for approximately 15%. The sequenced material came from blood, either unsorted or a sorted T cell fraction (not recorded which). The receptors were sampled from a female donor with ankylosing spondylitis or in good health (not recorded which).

The CDR3 protein is CASSIIQAAGELFF. DNA of the CDR3: TGTGCCAGTAGTATTATCCAGGCGGCCGGGGAGCTGTTTTTT. The V and J genes are TRBV19 and TRBJ2-2; D call uncertain. Trimming shortened V by 3 bases and J by 6 bases, and 11 bases separated the two germline ends. The CDR3 consists of 14 residues. Germline lookup yields CDR1 LNHDA and CDR2 SQIVND (reference sequence).

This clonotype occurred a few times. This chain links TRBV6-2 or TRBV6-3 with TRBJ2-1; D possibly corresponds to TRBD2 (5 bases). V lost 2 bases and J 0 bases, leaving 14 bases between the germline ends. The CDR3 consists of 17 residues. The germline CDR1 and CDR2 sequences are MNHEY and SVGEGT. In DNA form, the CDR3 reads TGTGCCAGCAGTTACAGAGCGGTGTCCCTCTCCTACAATGAGCAGTTCTTC. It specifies CASSYRAVSLSYNEQFF.

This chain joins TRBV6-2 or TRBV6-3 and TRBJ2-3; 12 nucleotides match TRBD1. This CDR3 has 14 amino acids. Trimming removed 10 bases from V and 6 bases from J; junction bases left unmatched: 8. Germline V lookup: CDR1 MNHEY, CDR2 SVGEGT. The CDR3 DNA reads TGTGCCACAAGGGGGGACAGGGGGCCGGATACGCAGTATTTT. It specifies CATRGDRGPDTQYF.

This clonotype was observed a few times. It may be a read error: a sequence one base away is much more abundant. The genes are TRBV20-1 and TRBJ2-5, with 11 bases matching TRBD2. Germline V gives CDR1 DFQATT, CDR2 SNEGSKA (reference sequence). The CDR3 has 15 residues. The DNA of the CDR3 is TGCAGTGCTACCCAGACTAGCGGGATCGGTGAGAACCAGTACTTC. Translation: CSATQTSGIGENQYF.